These 31 T cell receptor beta chains originate from one sample sequenced in a study of T cells in Graves' hyperthyroidism and ophthalmopathy. The source material, RNA transcripts, was used to amplify TCR beta CDR3 regions. A set of HTBI primers served as the primers for a first-round RT-PCR of the TCR CDR3. TCRdb recomputed calls from the multiplex PCR reads with MiXCR, one row per CDR3 protein. The sample contains nearly 600,000 distinct CDR3 sequences, approximately 15% of which appear only once. Sequencing was performed on blood. Receptor source: a woman under 30 with Graves' ophthalmopathy.

Many counts were recorded for this clonotype. This chain uses TRBV7-2 with TRBJ1-2; D not certain. The ends were cut back, 3 bases at V and 5 bases at J, with 13 bases in the middle. Germline CDR1 SGHTA, CDR2 FQGNSA. The CDR3 consists of 14 residues. In DNA, the CDR3 is TGTGCCAGCAGCTTGCAGAATGACTTTTATGGCTACACCTTC. It translates to CASSLQNDFYGYTF.

The chain uses TRBV29-1 and TRBJ2-1; 7 nucleotides align to TRBD2. The V gene end was trimmed by 4 bases and the J gene end by 10 bases; junction bases not matched to a gene: 10. Germline-derived CDR1 and CDR2 are SQVTM and ANQGSEA. The CDR3 loop spans 13 amino acids. In nucleotides, the CDR3 is TGCAGCGTTGTTAAAAGTGGGAGGGTCGAGCAGTTCTTC. Translating it yields CSVVKSGRVEQFF.

This clonotype was found many times. This chain connects TRBV11-3 to TRBJ2-2; 7 bases fit TRBD2. The germline V gene encodes CDR1 SGHNT and CDR2 YENEEA. The CDR3 has 15 amino acids. V gave up 5 bases and J gave up 1 base; unmatched junction bases: 4. CDR3 protein: CASSPGRMNTGELFF. The CDR3 DNA is TGTGCCAGCAGCCCCGGGAGGATGAACACCGGGGAGCTGTTTTTT.

Ten or more counts support this clonotype. The chain employs TRBV7-8 and TRBJ2-7, with TRBD1 matching 9 bases. The junction had 8 bases not matched to a gene; V was cut back by 4 bases and J by 4 bases. The germline V gene encodes CDR1 SGHVS and CDR2 FQNEAQ. The CDR3 has 15 residues. CDR3 residues: CASSSGTGTFYEQYF. The CDR3, as DNA: TGTGCCAGCAGCTCCGGGACAGGGACTTTTTACGAGCAGTACTTC.

This clonotype was detected many times. V usage is TRBV10-3 and J usage is TRBJ1-2; D is undetermined. Trimming removed 4 bases from V and 3 bases from J, with 9 bases in between. Germline V CDR1 and CDR2: ENHRY, SYGVKD. CDR3 length: 13 residues. The DNA of the CDR3 is TGTGCCATCAGTGTTCGGGTCGACTATGGCTACACCTTC. It specifies CAISVRVDYGYTF.

This clonotype was detected many times. V usage is TRBV18 and J usage is TRBJ1-5, with a tentative D call TRBD1 (5 bases). Germline lookup yields CDR1 KGHSH and CDR2 LQKENI. The V end was cut by 2 bases, the J end by 7 bases, with 9 bases between. The CDR3 is made up of 13 amino acids. The CDR3 DNA reads as TGTGCCAGCTCACCAGGGGCAGGGCAGCCCCAGCATTTT. This translates into CASSPGAGQPQHF. Complete variable domain (other parts from reference TRBV18 and TRBJ1-5): NAGVMQNPRHLVRRRGQEARLRCSPMKGHSHVYWYRQLPEEGLKFMVYLQKENIIDESGMPKERFSAEFPKEGPSILRIQQVVRGDSAAYFCASSPGAGQPQHFGDGTRLSIL.

This clonotype was detected ten times or more. The chain has TRBV12-3 or TRBV12-4 and TRBJ2-3; D uncertain. Trimming took 3 bases from V and 5 from J, leaving 6 bases between them. This CDR3 is built from 12 residues. The CDR3: CASSLGIDTQYF. CDR3 DNA sequence: TGTGCCAGCAGTTTGGGGATAGATACGCAGTATTTT.

The table lists this clonotype with many counts. J is TRBJ2-1 and V is TRBV24-1; 10 bases are a match to TRBD2. V was pared by 3 bases and J by 8 bases, with 6 bases of the junction left unmatched. This CDR3 is built from 15 residues. The V gene's germline CDR1 is KGHDR and CDR2 SFDVKD. In nucleotides, the CDR3 is TGTGCCACCAGTGATCCTAGCGGGAGTCGGTATGAGCAGTTCTTC. This translates into CATSDPSGSRYEQFF.

This clonotype was observed at least ten times. This chain uses TRBV12-3 or TRBV12-4 with TRBJ1-3; D remains unclear. V lost 6 bases to trimming and J lost 4 bases, with 7 bases between them. The CDR3 length is 12 residues. CDR3 residues: CASSWSGNTIYF. DNA of the CDR3: TGTGCCAGCAGCTGGTCAGGAAACACCATATATTTT.

Points on this clonotype: A much larger clone is a single base away; this may be a read error. V and J are TRBV27 and TRBJ2-2; D ambiguous. V lost 5 bases and J lost 7, with 5 bases in between. Germline assignment: CDR1 MNHEY and CDR2 SMNVEV (reference sequence). The CDR3 consists of 11 residues. The CDR3 sequence: CASSGYGELFF. The CDR3 DNA reads TGTGCCAGCAGTGGTTACGGGGAGCTGTTTTTT.

This clonotype was recorded many times. J is TRBJ1-1 and V is TRBV28, with no clear D. This CDR3 region has 14 residues. Germline V gives CDR1 MDHEN, CDR2 SYDVKM. V lost 2 bases and J lost 6, with 13 bases in between. The CDR3 bases are TGTGCCAGCAGTTTACAAGGGAATGGGGCTGAAGCTTTCTTT. Protein: CASSLQGNGAEAFF.

The chain carries TRBV29-1 and TRBJ1-1, with D uncertain. The germline V gene has CDR1 SQVTM and CDR2 ANQGSEA. V was trimmed by 4 bases and J by 0 bases, leaving 12 bases between them. CDR3 length: 14 residues. This CDR3 is CSVVGVQVNTEAFF. In DNA, the CDR3 is TGCAGCGTTGTCGGGGTTCAGGTGAACACTGAAGCTTTCTTT.

This clonotype was detected many times. The chain couples TRBV7-2 to TRBJ2-5, with D possibly being TRBD2 (6 bases). Per germline, CDR1 SGHTA and CDR2 FQGNSA. Trimming shortened V by 3 bases and J by 6 bases, and 11 bases separated the two germline ends. The CDR3 sequence is 13 residues long. The CDR3 DNA follows: TGTGCCAGCAGCTTGGGACTTGAACAGACCCAGTACTTC. Its translation: CASSLGLEQTQYF.

This clonotype has at least ten counts. This chain connects TRBV28 to TRBJ2-7; 7 bases agree with TRBD1. Germline V gives CDR1 MDHEN, CDR2 SYDVKM. CDR3 length: 21 amino acids. The ends lost 3 bases at V and 0 bases at J; junction bases unmatched: 23. CDR3 loop: CASSFYSIRTGRLPSSYEQYF. Here the CDR3 DNA reads TGTGCCAGCAGTTTTTATAGTATAAGGACAGGCCGACTCCCGAGCTCCTACGAGCAGTACTTC. The full variable domain, rest sourced from reference TRBV28 and TRBJ2-7, is DVKVTQSSRYLVKRTGEKVFLECVQDMDHENMFWYRQDPGLGLRLIYFSYDVKMKEKGDIPEGYSVSREKKERFSLILESASTNQTSMYLCASSFYSIRTGRLPSSYEQYFGPGTRLTVT.

This clonotype was seen many times. The CDR3 DNA reads TGTGCCAGCAGTCCCCCGCTGCGGGGACTAGCGGCCTACGAGCAGTACTTC. Translated: CASSPPLRGLAAYEQYF. The V call is TRBV12-3 or TRBV12-4, the J call TRBJ2-7; TRBD2 matches at 11 bases. The CDR3 contains 17 residues. V lost 5 bases to trimming and J lost 2 bases; unmatched junction nucleotides: 11.

This clonotype was seen at least ten times. The CDR3 bases are TGTGCCAGCACGGCGGGACTAGCGGGAGTTCGGTCCTACAATGAGCAGTTCTTC. This translates into CASTAGLAGVRSYNEQFF. The gene calls are TRBV2 and TRBJ2-1, with 14 bases fitting TRBD2. V dropped 7 bases and J dropped 1; count of bases not matched to a gene: 9. Germline loops: CDR1 SNHLY, CDR2 FYNNEI. The CDR3 is made up of 18 amino acids.

The genes are TRBV7-2 and TRBJ2-3; D call uncertain. V was cut by 5 bases and J by 1 base, with 10 bases left in between. CDR3 length: 14 residues. Germline assignment: CDR1 SGHTA and CDR2 FQGNSA. CDR3: CASSPLSGTDTQYF. The CDR3 nucleotides read TGTGCCAGCAGCCCCTTGAGCGGCACAGATACGCAGTATTTT.

The chain employs TRBV12-5 and TRBJ1-3; D not certain. The CDR3 sequence is 15 residues long. The germline V gene encodes CDR1 LGHNT and CDR2 FRNRAP. With 6 bases removed from V and 0 bases from J, the gap between germline ends came to 12 bases. The CDR3 nucleotides are TGTGCTAGTGGACACACAGCGAACTCTGGAAACACCATATATTTT. Translated: CASGHTANSGNTIYF.

This clonotype was picked up a small number of times. The V call is TRBV12-5, the J call TRBJ2-3; D is undetermined. Trimming left V 10 bases short and J 1 base short, with 12 bases between. The CDR3 spans 13 residues. From germline, CDR1 is LGHNT and CDR2 FRNRAP. The CDR3 nucleotides read TGTGCTACCTATCCCGGCGGCACAGATACGCAGTATTTT. The encoded protein is CATYPGGTDTQYF.

The chain uses TRBV25-1 and TRBJ2-3; 10 positions match TRBD2. After removal of 5 bases from V and 6 bases from J, the junction contained 5 bases not matched to a gene. CDR3 length: 14 amino acids. Germline-derived CDR1 and CDR2 are MGHDK and SYGVNS. CDR3 DNA: TGTGCCAGCAGTCGAGCGGGAGGGGGTGATACGCAGTATTTT. It yields the protein CASSRAGGGDTQYF. Supplemented by reference TRBV25-1 and TRBJ2-3, the full variable domain reads EADIYQTPRYLVIGTGKKITLECSQTMGHDKMYWYQQDPGMELHLIHYSYGVNSTEKGDLSSESTVSRIRTEHFPLTLESARPSHTSQYLCASSRAGGGDTQYFGPGTRLTVL.

The J gene is TRBJ1-1, the V gene TRBV18; no definite D call. Germline loops: CDR1 KGHSH, CDR2 LQKENI. Trimming took 0 bases from V and 0 from J, leaving 8 bases between them. The CDR3 runs 15 residues. The CDR3 region has the DNA TGTGCCAGCTCACCACCTAGCCCCATGAACACTGAAGCTTTCTTT. This codes for CASSPPSPMNTEAFF.

The sample holds a few counts of this clonotype. The rearrangement links TRBV14 to TRBJ2-3, with a weak D call TRBD2 (6 bases). Germline assignment: CDR1 SGHDN and CDR2 FVKESK. Between the trimmed V and J ends, which lost 0 bases and 3 bases, there was a span of 16 bases. The CDR3 spans 17 residues. CDR3 nucleotide sequence: TGTGCCAGCAGCCAAGAATGGCGGGAACGTATGACAGATACGCAGTATTTT. It encodes CASSQEWRERMTDTQYF.

This clonotype was picked up a small number of times. The chain employs TRBV18 and TRBJ2-7; TRBD2 matches 7 bases. The junction had 16 bases not matched to a gene; V was cut back by 1 base and J by 7 bases. Per the germline V gene, CDR1 is KGHSH and CDR2 is LQKENI. This CDR3 has 17 residues. The CDR3 is CASSPLDSLAAGSEQYF. CDR3 DNA sequence: TGTGCCAGCTCACCACTCGACAGCCTAGCGGCAGGGAGTGAGCAGTACTTC.

V is TRBV9 and J is TRBJ1-6; D gene unclear. The CDR3 loop spans 19 amino acids. The V end lost 4 bases, the J end lost 1 base, and 21 bases lay between the germline ends. Germline CDR1 SGDLS, CDR2 YYNGEE. CDR3 sequence (DNA): TGTGCCAGCAGCCGAGTAGAGAATCCTTTTGGATCCTATAATTCACCCCTCCACTTT. This sequence encodes CASSRVENPFGSYNSPLHF.

This clonotype was counted ten times or more. The V call is TRBV10-3, the J call TRBJ1-6; maybe TRBD1 (5 bases). Germline values: CDR1 ENHRY, CDR2 SYGVKD. This CDR3 is 13 amino acids long. Trimming removed 3 bases from V and 9 bases from J, with 9 bases in between. The CDR3: CAISDREASPLHF. The DNA for the CDR3 is TGTGCCATCAGTGACAGGGAGGCTTCACCCCTCCACTTT.

Ten or more counts support this clonotype. The genes are TRBV28 and TRBJ2-7; 10 bases align to TRBD1. The length of the CDR3 is 17 residues. Germline V lookup: CDR1 MDHEN, CDR2 SYDVKM. Trimming took 3 bases from V and 5 from J; bases not matched to a gene: 13. DNA for the CDR3: TGTGCCAGCAGTTTTTTGGGTGTGGGACAGGGGTACCACGAGCAGTACTTC. Amino acids: CASSFLGVGQGYHEQYF.

This clonotype was seen ten or more times. This rearrangement joins TRBV5-6 to TRBJ2-2; TRBD1 matches at 10 bases. This CDR3 has 15 amino acids. Trimming took 2 bases from V and 7 from J; bases not matched to a gene: 5. The germline V gene encodes CDR1 SGHDT and CDR2 YYEEEE. This CDR3 is CASSFRDRGFGELFF. The CDR3 DNA sequence: TGTGCCAGCAGCTTCCGGGACAGGGGATTCGGGGAGCTGTTTTTT.

This clonotype was counted at least ten times. This chain joins TRBV28 and TRBJ1-1; D is perhaps TRBD1 (6 bases). The CDR3 length is 12 residues. V was shortened by 3 bases and J by 8 bases, with 10 bases between the two germline ends. CDR1 is MDHEN and CDR2 is SYDVKM in the germline V gene. The CDR3 bases are TGTGCCAGCAGTTTCCGGGGGGCGGAAGCTTTCTTT. Translating it yields CASSFRGAEAFF.

In DNA, the CDR3 is TGCGCCAGCAGCCCTTTCCACCAACCAGATACGCAGTATTTT. Its protein is CASSPFHQPDTQYF. The rearrangement links TRBV4-1 to TRBJ2-3, with D hard to call. Germline V gene sequence: CDR1 MGHRA, CDR2 YSYEKL. This CDR3 has 14 residues. Trimming removed 4 bases from V and 4 bases from J, with 12 bases in between.

The V gene is TRBV5-8, the J gene TRBJ1-6, with D perhaps matching TRBD1 (5 bases). Looked up from germline, CDR1 is SGHTS and CDR2 is YDEGEE. The germline V and J ends were trimmed by 4 bases and 8 bases, with 13 bases remaining between them. The CDR3 has 14 amino acids. This CDR3 is CASSPTVGDSPLHF. The CDR3 region has the DNA TGTGCCAGCAGCCCGACAGTAGGGGATTCACCCCTCCACTTT. The full variable domain, in which reference TRBV5-8 and TRBJ1-6 provide the parts outside the CDR3, is EAGVTQSPTHLIKTRGQQATLRCSPISGHTSVYWYQQALGLGLQFLLWYDEGEERNRGNFPPRFSGRQFPNYSSELNVNALELEDSALYLCASSPTVGDSPLHFGNGTRLTVT.

V is TRBV4-1 and J is TRBJ2-7; 10 nucleotides align to TRBD2. Germline V CDR1 and CDR2: MGHRA, YSYEKL. Trimming at V came to 2 bases and at J to 4 bases, leaving 17 bases not matched to a gene. This CDR3 is 19 amino acids long. The CDR3 protein is CASSQLSETSGYEGYEQYF. The CDR3, as DNA: TGCGCCAGCAGCCAACTCTCGGAGACTAGCGGGTACGAAGGGTACGAGCAGTACTTC.